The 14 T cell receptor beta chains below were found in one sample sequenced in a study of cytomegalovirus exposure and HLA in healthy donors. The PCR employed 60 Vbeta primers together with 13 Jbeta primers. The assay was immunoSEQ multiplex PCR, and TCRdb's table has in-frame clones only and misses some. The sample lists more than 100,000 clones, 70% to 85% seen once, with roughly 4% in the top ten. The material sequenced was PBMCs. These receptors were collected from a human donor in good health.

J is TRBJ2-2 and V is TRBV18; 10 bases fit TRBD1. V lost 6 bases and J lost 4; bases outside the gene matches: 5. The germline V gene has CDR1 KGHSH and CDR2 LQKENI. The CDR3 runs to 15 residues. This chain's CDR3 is CASSAGTGVTGELFF. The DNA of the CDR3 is TGTGCCAGCTCGGCCGGGACAGGGGTCACCGGGGAGCTGTTTTTT.

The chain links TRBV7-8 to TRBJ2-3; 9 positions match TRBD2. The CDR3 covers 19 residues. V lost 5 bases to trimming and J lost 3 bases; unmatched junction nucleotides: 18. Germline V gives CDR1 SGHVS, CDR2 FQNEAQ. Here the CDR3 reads CASSGRSRAGGTGTDTQYF. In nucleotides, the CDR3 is TGTGCCAGCAGCGGACGCAGTAGGGCGGGAGGGACCGGAACAGATACGCAGTATTTT.

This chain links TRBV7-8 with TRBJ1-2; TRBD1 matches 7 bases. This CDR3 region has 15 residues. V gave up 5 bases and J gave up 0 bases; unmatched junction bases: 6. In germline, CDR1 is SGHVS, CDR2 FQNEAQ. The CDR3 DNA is TGTGCCAGCAGCCCTCGGACAGGCCCTAACTATGGCTACACCTTC. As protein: CASSPRTGPNYGYTF.

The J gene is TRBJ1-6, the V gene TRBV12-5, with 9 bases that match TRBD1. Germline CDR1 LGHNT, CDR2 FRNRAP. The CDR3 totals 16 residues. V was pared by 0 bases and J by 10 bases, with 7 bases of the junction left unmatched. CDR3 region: CASGLVQRTGDSPLHF. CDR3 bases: TGTGCTAGTGGTTTGGTACAGAGGACAGGGGACTCACCCCTCCACTTT.

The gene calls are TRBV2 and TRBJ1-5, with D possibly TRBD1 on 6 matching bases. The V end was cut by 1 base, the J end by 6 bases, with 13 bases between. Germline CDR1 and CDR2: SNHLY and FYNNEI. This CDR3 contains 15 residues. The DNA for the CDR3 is TGTGCCAGCAGTGAAGTAACAGGGAGAAGTCAGCCCCAGCATTTT. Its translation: CASSEVTGRSQPQHF.

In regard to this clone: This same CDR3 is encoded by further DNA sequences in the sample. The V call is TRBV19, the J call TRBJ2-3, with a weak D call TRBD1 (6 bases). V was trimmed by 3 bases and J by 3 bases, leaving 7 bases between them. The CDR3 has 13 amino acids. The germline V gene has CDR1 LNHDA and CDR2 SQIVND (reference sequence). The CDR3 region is CASSMQGTDTQYF. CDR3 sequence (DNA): TGTGCCAGTAGTATGCAGGGGACAGATACGCAGTATTTT.

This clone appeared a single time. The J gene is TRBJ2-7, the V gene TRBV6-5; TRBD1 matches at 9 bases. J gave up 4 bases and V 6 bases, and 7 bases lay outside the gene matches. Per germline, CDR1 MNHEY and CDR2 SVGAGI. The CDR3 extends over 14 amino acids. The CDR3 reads CASSLYRGQYEQYF. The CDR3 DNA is TGTGCCAGCAGCCTATACAGGGGGCAGTACGAGCAGTACTTC.

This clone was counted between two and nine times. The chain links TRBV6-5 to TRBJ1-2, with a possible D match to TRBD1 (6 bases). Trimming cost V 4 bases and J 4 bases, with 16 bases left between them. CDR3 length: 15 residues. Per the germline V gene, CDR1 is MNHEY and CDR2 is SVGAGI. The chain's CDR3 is CASSSPTQGVYGYTF. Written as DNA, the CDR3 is TGTGCCAGCAGTTCTCCCACACAGGGAGTCTATGGCTACACCTTC.

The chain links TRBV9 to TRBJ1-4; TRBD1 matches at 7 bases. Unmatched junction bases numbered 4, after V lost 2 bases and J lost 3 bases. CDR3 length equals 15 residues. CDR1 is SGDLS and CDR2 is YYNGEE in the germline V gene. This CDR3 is CASSVGQAANEKLFF. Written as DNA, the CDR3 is TGTGCCAGCAGCGTTGGACAGGCCGCTAATGAAAAACTGTTTTTT.

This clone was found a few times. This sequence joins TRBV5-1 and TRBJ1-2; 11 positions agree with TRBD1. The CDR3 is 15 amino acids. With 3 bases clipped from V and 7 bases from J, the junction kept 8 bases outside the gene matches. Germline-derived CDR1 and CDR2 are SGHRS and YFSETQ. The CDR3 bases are TGCGCCAGCAGCTCCCGGACAGGGGGCGATTTTGGCTACACCTTC. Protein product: CASSSRTGGDFGYTF.

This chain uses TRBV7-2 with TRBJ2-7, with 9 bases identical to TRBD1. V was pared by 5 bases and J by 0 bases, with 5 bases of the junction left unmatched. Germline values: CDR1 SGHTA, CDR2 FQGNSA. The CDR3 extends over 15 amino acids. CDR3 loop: CASSLGQGYSYEQYF. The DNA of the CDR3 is TGTGCCAGCAGCCTGGGACAGGGATACTCCTACGAGCAGTACTTC. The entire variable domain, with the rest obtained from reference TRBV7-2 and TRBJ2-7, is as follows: GAGVSQSPSNKVTEKGKDVELRCDPISGHTALYWYRQSLGQGLEFLIYFQGNSAPDKSGLPSDRFSAERTGGSVSTLTIQRTQQEDSAVYLCASSLGQGYSYEQYFGPGTRLTVT.

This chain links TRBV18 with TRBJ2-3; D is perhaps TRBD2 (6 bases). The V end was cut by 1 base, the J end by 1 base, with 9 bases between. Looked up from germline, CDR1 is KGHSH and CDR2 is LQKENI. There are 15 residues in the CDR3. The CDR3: CASSPLAVGTDTQYF. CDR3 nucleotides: TGTGCCAGCTCACCACTAGCGGTCGGCACAGATACGCAGTATTTT.

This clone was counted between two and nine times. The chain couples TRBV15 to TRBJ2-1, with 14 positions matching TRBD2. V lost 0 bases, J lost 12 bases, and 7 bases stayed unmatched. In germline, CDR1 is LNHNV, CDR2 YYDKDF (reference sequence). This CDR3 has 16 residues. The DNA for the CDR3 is TGTGCCACCAGCAGAGATAAGGGACTAGCGGGAGATGTGCAGTTCTTC. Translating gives CATSRDKGLAGDVQFF.

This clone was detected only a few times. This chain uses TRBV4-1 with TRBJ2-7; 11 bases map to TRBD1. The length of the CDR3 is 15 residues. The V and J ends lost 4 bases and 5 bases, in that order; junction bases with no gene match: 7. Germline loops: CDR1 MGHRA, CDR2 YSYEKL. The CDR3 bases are TGCGCCAGCAGCCTGGGGACAGGGGGAGGCCACGAGCAGTACTTC. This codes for CASSLGTGGGHEQYF.